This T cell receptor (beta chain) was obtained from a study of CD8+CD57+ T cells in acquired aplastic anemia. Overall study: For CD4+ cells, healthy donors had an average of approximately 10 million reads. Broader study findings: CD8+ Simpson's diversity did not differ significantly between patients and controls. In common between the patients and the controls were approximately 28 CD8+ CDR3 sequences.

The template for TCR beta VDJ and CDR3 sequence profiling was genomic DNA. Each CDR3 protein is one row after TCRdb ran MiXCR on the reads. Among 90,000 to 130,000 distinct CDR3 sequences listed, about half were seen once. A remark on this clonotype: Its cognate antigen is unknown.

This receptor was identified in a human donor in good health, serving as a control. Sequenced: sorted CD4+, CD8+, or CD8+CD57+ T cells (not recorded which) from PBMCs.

The CDR3 protein is CATSEGGPGRGETQYF. CDR3 sequence (DNA): TGTGCCACCAGTGAGGGGGGACCAGGCCGGGGGGAGACCCAGTACTTC. The genes are TRBV24-1 and TRBJ2-7; perhaps TRBD2 as D (6 bases). The J call is uncertain, as TRBJ2-5 better fits the DNA end. CDR3 length: 16 amino acids. Germline V gene sequence: CDR1 KGHDR, CDR2 SFDVKD.